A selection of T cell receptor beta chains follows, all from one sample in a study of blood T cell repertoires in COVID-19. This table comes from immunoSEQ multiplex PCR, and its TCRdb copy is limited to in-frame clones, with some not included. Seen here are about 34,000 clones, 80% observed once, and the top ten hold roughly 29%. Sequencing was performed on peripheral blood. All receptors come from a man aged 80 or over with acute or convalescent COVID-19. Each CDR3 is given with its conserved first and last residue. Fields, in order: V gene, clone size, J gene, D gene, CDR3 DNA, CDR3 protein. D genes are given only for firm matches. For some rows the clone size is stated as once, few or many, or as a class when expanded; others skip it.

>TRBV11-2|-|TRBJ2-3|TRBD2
TGTGCCAGCAGCTTTCTTGCGGGAGTCTTCACAGATACGCAGTATTTT
CASSFLAGVFTDTQYF
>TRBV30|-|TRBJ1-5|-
TGTGCCTGGAGTGTAAGGGGGAGGGGCAATCAGCCCCAGCATTTT
CAWSVRGRGNQPQHF
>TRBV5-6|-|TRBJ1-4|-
TGTGCCAGCAGCTTACCTAGGAGTGAAAAACTGTTTTTT
CASSLPRSEKLFF
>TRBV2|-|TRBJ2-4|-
TGTGCCAGCAGTGAGGACAGCTCTAAAAACATTCAGTACTTC
CASSEDSSKNIQYF
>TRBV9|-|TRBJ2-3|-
TGTGCCAGCAGCGGACAGATCAGCACAGATACGCAGTATTTT
CASSGQISTDTQYF
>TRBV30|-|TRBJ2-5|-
TGTGCCTGGAGCGGAGGGGATAGGGAGACCCAGTACTTC
CAWSGGDRETQYF
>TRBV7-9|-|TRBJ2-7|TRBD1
TGTGCCAGCAGCACGAGACCGGGACAGGGGATCCACGAGCAGTACTTC
CASSTRPGQGIHEQYF
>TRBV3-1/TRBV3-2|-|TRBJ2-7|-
TGTGCCAGCAGCCATAGCGCGGTCTCCTACGAGCAGTACTTC
CASSHSAVSYEQYF
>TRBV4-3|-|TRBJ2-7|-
TGCGCCAGCAGCCAAGATTTTGGCACCCACTACGAGCAGTACTTC
CASSQDFGTHYEQYF
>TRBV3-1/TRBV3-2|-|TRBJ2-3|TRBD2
TGTGCCAGCAGCCAAGAGCCACTTACCTCCCGTTATAGCGGGAGGGAAACGCAGTATTTT
CASSQEPLTSRYSGRETQYF
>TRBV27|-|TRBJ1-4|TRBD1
TGTGCCAGCAGTTTAACTCCGGGACAGGGGAGGTCGGGTGAAAAACTGTTTTTT
CASSLTPGQGRSGEKLFF
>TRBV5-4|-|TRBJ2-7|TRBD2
TGTGCCAGCACCCATTGCCGGCCAGCGGGAGATGAGAACGAGCAGTACTTC
CASTHCRPAGDENEQYF
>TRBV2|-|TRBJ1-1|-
TGTGCCAGCAGTGATGGGTGGGCGAACACTGAAGCTTTCTTT
CASSDGWANTEAFF
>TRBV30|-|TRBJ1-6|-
TGTGCCTGGAGTGTACGAGAGAATTCACCCCTCCACTTT
CAWSVRENSPLHF
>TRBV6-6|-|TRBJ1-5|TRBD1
TGTGCCAGCAGTCCTTATAGGGACAGGGGCAATCAGCCCCAGCATTTT
CASSPYRDRGNQPQHF
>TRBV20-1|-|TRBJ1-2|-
TGCAGTGCTAGAGGACAAGAAGGCTACACCTTC
CSARGQEGYTF
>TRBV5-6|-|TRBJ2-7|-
TGTGCCAGCAGCAAGTTGATGGGGCACTACGAGCAGTACTTC
CASSKLMGHYEQYF
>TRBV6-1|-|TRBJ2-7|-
TGTGCCAGCAGTGAAGGTCCGGGTTTGAACGAGCAGTACTTC
CASSEGPGLNEQYF
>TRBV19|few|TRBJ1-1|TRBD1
TGTGCCAGTAGTAGGGGGGACAGTCTTTTCTCTGAAGCTTTCTTT
CASSRGDSLFSEAFF
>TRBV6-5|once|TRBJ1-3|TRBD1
TGTGCCAGCAGGGGATGGACAGGTGGAAACACCATATATTTT
CASRGWTGGNTIYF
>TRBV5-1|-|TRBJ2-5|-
TGCGCCAGCACCAAAAGGGGTGCTCACGAAGAGACCCAGTACTTC
CASTKRGAHEETQYF
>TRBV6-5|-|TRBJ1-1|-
TGTGCCAGCAGTTACTCGATATCTACTTCTGAAGCTTTCTTT
CASSYSISTSEAFF
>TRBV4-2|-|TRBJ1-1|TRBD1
TGTGCCAGCAGCCAAACCGGGACAGGGGGCACTGAAGCTTTCTTT
CASSQTGTGGTEAFF
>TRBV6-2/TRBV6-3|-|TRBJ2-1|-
TGTGCCAGCAGTTCCCCATTATTAAACAGGGATGAGCAGTTCTTC
CASSSPLLNRDEQFF
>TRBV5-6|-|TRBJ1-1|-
TGTGCCAGCAGCCCCCTCTTAGGACAGAGAGGTAGGGTCACTGAAGCTTTCTTT
CASSPLLGQRGRVTEAFF
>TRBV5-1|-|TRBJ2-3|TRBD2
TGCGCCAGCACGAAAGAACTAGCGGGATACACAGATACGCAGTATTTT
CASTKELAGYTDTQYF
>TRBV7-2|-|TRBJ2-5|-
TGTGCCAGCAGCTTAGAAGGGGGGGCGGAGACCCAGTACTTC
CASSLEGGAETQYF
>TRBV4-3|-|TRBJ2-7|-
TGCGCCAGCAGCCAAGATCTAACGAGCTCCTACGAGCAGTACTTC
CASSQDLTSSYEQYF
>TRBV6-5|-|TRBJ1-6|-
TGTGCCAGCACCATCCAGGACAGCTCAAATTCACCCCTCCACTTT
CASTIQDSSNSPLHF
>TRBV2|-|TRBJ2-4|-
TGTGCCAGCAGTGAAGGGGGACTAGCCAAAAACATTCAGTACTTC
CASSEGGLAKNIQYF
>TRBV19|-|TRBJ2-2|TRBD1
TGTGCCAGTATTGACAGGGGGAGTAACACCGGGGAGCTGTTTTTT
CASIDRGSNTGELFF